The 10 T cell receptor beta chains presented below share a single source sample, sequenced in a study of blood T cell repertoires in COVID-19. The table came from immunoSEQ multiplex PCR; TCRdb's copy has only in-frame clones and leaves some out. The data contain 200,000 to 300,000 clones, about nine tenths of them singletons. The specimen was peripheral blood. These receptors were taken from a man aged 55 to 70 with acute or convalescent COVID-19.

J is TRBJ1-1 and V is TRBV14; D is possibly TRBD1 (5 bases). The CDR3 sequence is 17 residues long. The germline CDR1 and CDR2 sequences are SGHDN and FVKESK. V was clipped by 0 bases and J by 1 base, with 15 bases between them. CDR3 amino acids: CASSQESWGRPNTEAFF. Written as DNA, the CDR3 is TGTGCCAGCAGCCAAGAGTCCTGGGGCAGACCGAACACTGAAGCTTTCTTT.

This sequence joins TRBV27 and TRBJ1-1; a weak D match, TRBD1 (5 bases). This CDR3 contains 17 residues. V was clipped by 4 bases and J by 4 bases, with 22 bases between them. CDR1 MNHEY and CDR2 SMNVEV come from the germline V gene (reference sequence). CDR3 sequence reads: CASSSDRIIGGATEAFF. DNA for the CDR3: TGTGCCAGCAGTTCCGACCGCATAATAGGAGGGGCCACTGAAGCTTTCTTT.

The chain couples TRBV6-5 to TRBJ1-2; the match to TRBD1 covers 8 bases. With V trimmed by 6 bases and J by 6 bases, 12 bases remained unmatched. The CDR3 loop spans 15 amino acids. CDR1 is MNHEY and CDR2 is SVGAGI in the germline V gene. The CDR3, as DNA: TGTGCCAGCAGAAGGCCTGGGGACAGGCGGCATGGCTACACCTTC. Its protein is CASRRPGDRRHGYTF.

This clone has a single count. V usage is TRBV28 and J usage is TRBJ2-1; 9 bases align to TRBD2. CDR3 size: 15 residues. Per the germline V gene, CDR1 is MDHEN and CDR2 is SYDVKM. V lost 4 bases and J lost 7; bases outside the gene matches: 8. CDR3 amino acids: CASSSPSGMMNEQFF. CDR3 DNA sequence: TGTGCCAGCAGTTCCCCTAGCGGGATGATGAATGAGCAGTTCTTC.

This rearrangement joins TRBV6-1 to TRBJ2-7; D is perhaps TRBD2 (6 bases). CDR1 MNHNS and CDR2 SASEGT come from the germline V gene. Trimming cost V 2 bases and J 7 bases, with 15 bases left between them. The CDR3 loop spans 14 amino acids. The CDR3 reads CASSEFGGDSEQYF. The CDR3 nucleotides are TGTGCCAGCAGTGAATTCGGGGGAGACAGTGAGCAGTACTTC.

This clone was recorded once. CDR3 nucleotides: TGTGCCAGCAGCTTGACAGCAGACCAATCGGCCCAGCATTTT. Translated, it gives CASSLTADQSAQHF. V is TRBV5-5 and J is TRBJ1-5, with D unclear. Per the germline V gene, CDR1 is SGHKS and CDR2 is YYEKEE (reference sequence). V was clipped by 1 base and J by 11 bases, with 16 bases between them. There are 14 residues in the CDR3.

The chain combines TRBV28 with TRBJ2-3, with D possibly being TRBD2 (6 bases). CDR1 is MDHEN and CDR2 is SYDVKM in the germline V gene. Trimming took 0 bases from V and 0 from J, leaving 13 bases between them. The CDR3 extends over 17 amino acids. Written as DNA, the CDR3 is TGTGCCAGCAGTTTATGGGGCGTCGGGAGAAGCACAGATACGCAGTATTTT. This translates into CASSLWGVGRSTDTQYF.

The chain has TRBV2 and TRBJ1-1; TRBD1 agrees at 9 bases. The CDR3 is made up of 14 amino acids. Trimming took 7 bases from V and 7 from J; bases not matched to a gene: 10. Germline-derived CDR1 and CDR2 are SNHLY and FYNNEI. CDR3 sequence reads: CASKLTGGRGEAFF. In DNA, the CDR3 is TGTGCCAGCAAATTGACAGGGGGGCGGGGTGAAGCTTTCTTT.

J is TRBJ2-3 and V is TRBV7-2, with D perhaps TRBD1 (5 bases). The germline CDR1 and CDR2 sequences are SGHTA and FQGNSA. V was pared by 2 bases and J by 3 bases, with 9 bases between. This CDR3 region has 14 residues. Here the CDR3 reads CASSLRQGTDTQYF. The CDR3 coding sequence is TGTGCCAGCAGCTTAAGGCAGGGAACAGATACGCAGTATTTT. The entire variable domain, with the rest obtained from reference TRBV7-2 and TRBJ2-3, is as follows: GAGVSQSPSNKVTEKGKDVELRCDPISGHTALYWYRQSLGQGLEFLIYFQGNSAPDKSGLPSDRFSAERTGGSVSTLTIQRTQQEDSAVYLCASSLRQGTDTQYFGPGTRLTVL.

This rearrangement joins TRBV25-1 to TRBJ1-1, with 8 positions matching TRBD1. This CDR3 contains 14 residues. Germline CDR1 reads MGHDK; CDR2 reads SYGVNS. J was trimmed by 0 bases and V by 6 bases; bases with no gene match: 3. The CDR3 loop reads CASSRQGMNTEAFF. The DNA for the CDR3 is TGTGCCAGCAGCCGACAGGGGATGAACACTGAAGCTTTCTTT.